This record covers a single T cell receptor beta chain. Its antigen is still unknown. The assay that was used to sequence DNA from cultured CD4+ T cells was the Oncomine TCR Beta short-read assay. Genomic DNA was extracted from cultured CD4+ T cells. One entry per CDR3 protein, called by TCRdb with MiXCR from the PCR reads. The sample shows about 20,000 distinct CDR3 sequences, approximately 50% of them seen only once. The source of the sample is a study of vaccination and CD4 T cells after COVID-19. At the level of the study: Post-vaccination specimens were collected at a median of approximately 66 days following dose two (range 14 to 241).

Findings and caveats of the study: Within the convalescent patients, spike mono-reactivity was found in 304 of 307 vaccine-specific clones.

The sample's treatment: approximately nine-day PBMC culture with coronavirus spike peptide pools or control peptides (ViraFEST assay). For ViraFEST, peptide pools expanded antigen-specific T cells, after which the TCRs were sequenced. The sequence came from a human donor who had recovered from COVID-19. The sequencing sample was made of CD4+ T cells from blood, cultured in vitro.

CDR3 amino acids: CATSAGTGYRGYTF. CDR3 DNA: TGTGCCACCAGTGCCGGGACAGGGTATCGTGGCTACACCTTC. The rearrangement links TRBV24-1 to TRBJ1-2, with 9 bases aligning to TRBD1. V dropped 5 bases and J dropped 7; count of bases not matched to a gene: 7. The CDR3 runs to 14 residues. The germline V gene encodes CDR1 KGHDR and CDR2 SFDVKD.